One and the same sample provided the 9 T cell receptor beta chains below, sequenced in a study of metastatic and nonmetastatic thyroid tumors. TCRdb re-analyzed the PCR reads through MiXCR. Altogether some 15,000 clones are present, 25% to 35% being singletons, with the ten largest covering around 18%. Nobody among the patients had been given any treatment before thyroid surgery. Sequences were obtained from tumor tissue. These receptors were collected from a female donor with papillary thyroid cancer or a benign thyroid nodule (not recorded which). Some clones in this sample may be carry-over from other donors' samples.

This clone was counted between two and nine times. CDR3 nucleotide sequence: TGTGCCAGCAGCCTCAGCGGGACTAGCGTCTACGAGCAGTACTTC. Translated, it gives CASSLSGTSVYEQYF. V and J are TRBV11-2 and TRBJ2-7, with TRBD2 matching over 10 bases. The germline CDR1 and CDR2 sequences are SGHAT and FQNNGV. This CDR3 comprises 15 residues. Trimming took 5 bases from V and 3 from J; bases not matched to a gene: 7.

The genes are TRBV10-2 and TRBJ2-5; 10 nucleotides agree with TRBD2. Trimming removed 0 bases from V and 5 bases from J; junction bases left unmatched: 6. The length of the CDR3 is 16 residues. Germline values: CDR1 WSHSY, CDR2 SAAADI. CDR3 bases: TGCGCCAGCAGTGAGTCGTTTAGCGGGGGGTCGGAGACCCAGTACTTC. It translates to CASSESFSGGSETQYF.

This clone appeared many times. Just one base apart from a much larger clone, this may be a read error. This rearrangement joins TRBV27 to TRBJ2-7, with 7 bases fitting TRBD2. The V gene end was trimmed by 11 bases and the J gene end by 2 bases; junction bases not matched to a gene: 15. Germline-derived CDR1 and CDR2 are MNHEY and SMNVEV (reference sequence). The CDR3 consists of 15 residues. The CDR3 coding sequence is TGTGCCGGCCGTACCACAGCTAGCGGCCCCTACGAGCAGTACTTC. It yields the protein CAGRTTASGPYEQYF.

The genes are TRBV6-1 and TRBJ2-2; D possibly corresponds to TRBD1 (5 bases). Trimming cost V 5 bases and J 4 bases, with 14 bases left between them. Germline lookup yields CDR1 MNHNS and CDR2 SASEGT. The CDR3 totals 15 residues. The CDR3 DNA is TGTGCCAGCAGTTCCCAGGGTAGAGGCACCGGGGAGCTGTTTTTT. This encodes CASSSQGRGTGELFF.

The chain links TRBV7-8 to TRBJ1-4, with 8 bases matching TRBD1. Per the germline V gene, CDR1 is SGHVS and CDR2 is FQNEAQ. V shed 5 bases, J shed 5 bases, and the junction held 7 bases outside the gene matches. The length of the CDR3 is 15 residues. The CDR3 sequence is CASSTGDRPNEKLFF. In nucleotides, the CDR3 is TGTGCCAGCAGCACCGGGGACAGGCCGAATGAAAAACTGTTTTTT. Full variable domain (remainder filled in from reference TRBV7-8 and TRBJ1-4): GAGVSQSPRYKVAKRGQDVALRCDPISGHVSLFWYQQALGQGPEFLTYFQNEAQLDKSGLPSDRFFAERPEGSVSTLKIQRTQQEDSAVYLCASSTGDRPNEKLFFGSGTQLSVL.

The V and J genes are TRBV30 and TRBJ1-1; D gene uncertain. V was pared by 2 bases and J by 4 bases, with 8 bases between. Germline values: CDR1 GTSNPN, CDR2 SVGIG (reference sequence). The CDR3 length is 12 residues. CDR3 amino acids: CAWSSTSTEAFF. The CDR3 nucleotides are TGTGCCTGGAGTTCCACAAGCACTGAAGCTTTCTTT.

This sequence joins TRBV20-1 and TRBJ1-5; 9 bases fit TRBD1. The germline V gene encodes CDR1 DFQATT and CDR2 SNEGSKA (reference sequence). Unmatched junction bases numbered 3, after V lost 6 bases and J lost 6 bases. The CDR3 length is 12 residues. Here the CDR3 reads CSARTGAQPQHF. CDR3 DNA sequence: TGCAGTGCGAGGACAGGGGCTCAGCCCCAGCATTTT.

The rearrangement links TRBV20-1 to TRBJ1-1; 7 bases line up with TRBD1. The ends lost 0 bases at V and 5 bases at J; junction bases unmatched: 12. CDR1 and CDR2 from the germline V gene are DFQATT and SNEGSKA (reference sequence). CDR3 length: 16 residues. For the CDR3, the DNA is TGCAGTGCTAGAGATCCGAGTAGGGGGCGGTGGACTGAAGCTTTCTTT. Encoded protein: CSARDPSRGRWTEAFF.

This clone was seen only a few times. The chain carries TRBV24-1 and TRBJ1-1; TRBD1 is a possible D gene (5 bases). V was cut by 7 bases and J by 7 bases, with 12 bases left in between. This CDR3 spans 12 amino acids. Per the germline V gene, CDR1 is KGHDR and CDR2 is SFDVKD. The CDR3 loop is CATSEGHREAFF. In DNA, the CDR3 is TGTGCCACCAGCGAAGGACACCGTGAAGCTTTCTTT.